The present TCR beta chain was sequenced within a study of cytomegalovirus exposure and HLA in healthy donors. V shed 5 bases, J shed 4 bases, and the junction held 2 bases outside the gene matches. CDR1 and CDR2 from the germline V gene are SGHRS and YFSETQ. The CDR3 spans 13 residues. This clone was seen just once. The antigen is not known. Amplification used 60 Vbeta primers and 13 Jbeta primers. TCRdb keeps only in-frame clones here, not all; method: immunoSEQ multiplex PCR. The table has approximately 190,000 clones, roughly 76% seen once. Study outcomes and limitations: In an earlier analysis, productive rearrangement rates for most beta V segments clustered near 87% or 30%.

V usage is TRBV5-1 and J usage is TRBJ2-3, with 9 bases aligning to TRBD1. The receptor was derived from a man aged 40-55 years in good health and CMV-seropositive. Sequencing used PBMCs. The CDR3, as DNA: TGCGCCAGCAGACAGGGGGCATCAGATACGCAGTATTTT. It codes for CASRQGASDTQYF.